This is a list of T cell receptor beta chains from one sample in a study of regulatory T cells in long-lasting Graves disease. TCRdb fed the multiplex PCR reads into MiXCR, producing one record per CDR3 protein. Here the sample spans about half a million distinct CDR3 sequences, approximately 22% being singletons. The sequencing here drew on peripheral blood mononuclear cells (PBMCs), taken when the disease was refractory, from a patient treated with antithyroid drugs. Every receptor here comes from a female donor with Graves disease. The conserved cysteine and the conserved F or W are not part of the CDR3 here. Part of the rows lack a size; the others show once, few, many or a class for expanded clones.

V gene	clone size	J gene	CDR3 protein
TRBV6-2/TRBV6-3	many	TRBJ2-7	ASSYDPSGIFTYEQY
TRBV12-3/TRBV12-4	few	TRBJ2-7	ASRLAGIREQY
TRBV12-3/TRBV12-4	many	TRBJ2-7	ASSFRTAEQY
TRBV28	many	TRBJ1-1	ASSSRLDTEAF
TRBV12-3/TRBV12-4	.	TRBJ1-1	AGSFGQPNTEAF
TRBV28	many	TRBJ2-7	ASSLGRLQTYEQY
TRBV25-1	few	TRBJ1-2	ASSPPWTDGYT
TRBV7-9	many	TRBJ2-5	ASSIFQETQY
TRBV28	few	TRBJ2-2	ASSIPGRATGELF
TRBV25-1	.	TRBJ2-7	ASNYNHEQY
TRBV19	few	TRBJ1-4	AAGALGTSTNEKLF